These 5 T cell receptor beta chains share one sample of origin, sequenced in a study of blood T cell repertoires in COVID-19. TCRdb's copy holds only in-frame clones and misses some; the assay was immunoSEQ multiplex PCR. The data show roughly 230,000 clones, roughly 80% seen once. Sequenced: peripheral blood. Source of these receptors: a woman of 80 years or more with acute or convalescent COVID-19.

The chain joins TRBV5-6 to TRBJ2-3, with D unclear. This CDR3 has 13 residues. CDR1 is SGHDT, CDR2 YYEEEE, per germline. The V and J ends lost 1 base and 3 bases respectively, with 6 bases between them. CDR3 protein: CASSLPATDTQYF. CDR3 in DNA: TGTGCCAGCAGCTTGCCCGCGACAGATACGCAGTATTTT.

As DNA, the CDR3 is TGCGCCAGCAGCTTGTTGCCCGGCACTGAAGCTTTCTTT. This gives the protein CASSLLPGTEAFF. The rearrangement joins TRBV5-1 to TRBJ1-1, with D hard to call. From germline, CDR1 is SGHRS and CDR2 YFSETQ. The CDR3 is made up of 13 amino acids. Trimming removed 1 base from V and 4 bases from J, with 8 bases in between.

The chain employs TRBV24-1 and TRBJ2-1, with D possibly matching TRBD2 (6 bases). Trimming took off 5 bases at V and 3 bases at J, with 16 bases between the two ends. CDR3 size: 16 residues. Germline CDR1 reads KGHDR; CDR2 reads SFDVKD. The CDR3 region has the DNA TGTGCCACCAGTGCAGGCGGGGCCGGGTTCTACAATGAGCAGTTCTTC. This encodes CATSAGGAGFYNEQFF.

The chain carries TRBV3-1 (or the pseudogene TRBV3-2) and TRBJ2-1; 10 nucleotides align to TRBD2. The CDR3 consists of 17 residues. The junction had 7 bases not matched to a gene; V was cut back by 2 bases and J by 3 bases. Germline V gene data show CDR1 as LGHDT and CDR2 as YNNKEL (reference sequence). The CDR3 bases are TGTGCCAGCAGCCAAATTGCTAGCGGGAGTTTCTACAATGAGCAGTTCTTC. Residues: CASSQIASGSFYNEQFF.

In nucleotides, the CDR3 is TGTGCCAGCGGCCGGGGGGACCGGGGGACCCAGTACTTC. Translated, it gives CASGRGDRGTQYF. The rearrangement links TRBV7-2 to TRBJ2-5, with TRBD2 matching 7 bases. Trimming cost V 8 bases and J 7 bases; bases outside gene matches: 10. The CDR3 has 13 residues. Germline-derived CDR1 and CDR2 are SGHTA and FQGNSA. The full variable domain, in which reference TRBV7-2 and TRBJ2-5 provide the parts outside the CDR3, is GAGVSQSPSNKVTEKGKDVELRCDPISGHTALYWYRQSLGQGLEFLIYFQGNSAPDKSGLPSDRFSAERTGGSVSTLTIQRTQQEDSAVYLCASGRGDRGTQYFGPGTRLLVL.